This T cell receptor (beta chain) was captured by sequencing in a study of CD8+CD57+ T cells in acquired aplastic anemia. Study information: CD4+ and CD8+ cells, once sorted, gave DNA averaging 3.2 ug.

After removal of 5 bases from V and 7 bases from J, the junction contained 12 bases not matched to a gene. Germline V gene sequence: CDR1 SGHVS, CDR2 FQNEAQ. The CDR3 loop spans 15 amino acids. With regard to this clonotype: Its specificity is not known.

Flow cytometry had shown expanded CD8+CD57+ cells in the patients chosen for sequencing. There was no therapy given to any patient before the blood sampling took place. Study results and limitations: Controls and patients did not differ significantly in CD8+ Simpson's diversity. Fewer than 35 shared CD8+ CDR3s appeared highly expressed within patients' immunodominant clones.

According to the study, genomic DNA was the template for TCR beta VDJ and CDR3 profiling. One entry per CDR3 protein results from TCRdb running MiXCR on the reads. Of some 170,000 distinct CDR3 sequences detected, over 55% appear once; the ten largest clones hold around 45%. The specimen was sorted CD4+, CD8+, or CD8+CD57+ T cells (not recorded which) from PBMCs. The TCR comes from a human donor with aplastic anemia. This rearrangement joins TRBV7-8 to TRBJ1-2; the match to TRBD1 covers 8 bases. CDR3 region: CASSTQTGDAAGYTF. The CDR3 region has the DNA TGTGCCAGCAGCACGCAGACAGGGGACGCAGCTGGCTACACCTTC.